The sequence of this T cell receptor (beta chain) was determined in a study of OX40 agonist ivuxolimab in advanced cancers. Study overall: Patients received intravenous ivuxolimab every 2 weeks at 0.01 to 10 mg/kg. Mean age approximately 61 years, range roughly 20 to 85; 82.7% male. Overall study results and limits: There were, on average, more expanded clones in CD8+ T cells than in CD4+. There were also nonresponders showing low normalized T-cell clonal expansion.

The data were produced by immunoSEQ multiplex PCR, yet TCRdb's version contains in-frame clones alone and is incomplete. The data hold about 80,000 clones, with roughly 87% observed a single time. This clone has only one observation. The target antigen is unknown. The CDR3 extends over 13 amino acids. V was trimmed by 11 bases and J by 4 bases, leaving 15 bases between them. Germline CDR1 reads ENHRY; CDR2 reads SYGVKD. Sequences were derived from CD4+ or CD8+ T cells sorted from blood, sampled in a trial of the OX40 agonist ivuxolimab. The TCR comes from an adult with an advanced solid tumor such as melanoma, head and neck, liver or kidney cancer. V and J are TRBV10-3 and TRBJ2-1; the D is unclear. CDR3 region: CASRPTDYNEQFF. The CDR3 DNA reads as TGTGCCTCGAGACCGACGGATTACAATGAGCAGTTCTTC.